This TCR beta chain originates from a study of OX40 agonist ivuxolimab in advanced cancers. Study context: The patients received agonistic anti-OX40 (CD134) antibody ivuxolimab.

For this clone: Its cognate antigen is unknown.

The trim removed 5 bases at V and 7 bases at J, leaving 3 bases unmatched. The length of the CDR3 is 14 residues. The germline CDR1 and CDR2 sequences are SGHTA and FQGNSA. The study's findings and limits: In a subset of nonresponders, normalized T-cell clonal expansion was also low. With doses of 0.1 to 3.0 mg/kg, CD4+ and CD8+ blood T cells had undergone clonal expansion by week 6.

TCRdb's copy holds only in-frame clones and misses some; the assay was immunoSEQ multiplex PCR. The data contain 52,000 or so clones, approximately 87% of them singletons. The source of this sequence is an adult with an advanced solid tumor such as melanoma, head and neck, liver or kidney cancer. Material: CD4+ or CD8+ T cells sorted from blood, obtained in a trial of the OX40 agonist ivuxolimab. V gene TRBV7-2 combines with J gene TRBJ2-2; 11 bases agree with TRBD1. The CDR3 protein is CASSRGQGDGELFF. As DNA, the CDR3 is TGTGCCAGCAGCCGGGGACAGGGGGACGGGGAGCTGTTTTTT. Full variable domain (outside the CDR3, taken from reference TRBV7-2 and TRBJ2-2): GAGVSQSPSNKVTEKGKDVELRCDPISGHTALYWYRQSLGQGLEFLIYFQGNSAPDKSGLPSDRFSAERTGGSVSTLTIQRTQQEDSAVYLCASSRGQGDGELFFGEGSRLTVL.